These 13 T cell receptor beta chains were all obtained from the same sample, sequenced in a study of early T cells in non-severe SARS-CoV-2 infection. TCRdb independently ran MiXCR on the 5' RACE reads; one entry per CDR3 protein. This table has more than 55,000 distinct CDR3 sequences, 13% appearing once. The sequenced sample consisted of whole blood. The receptors come from an adult who was a healthcare worker with PCR-confirmed SARS-CoV-2 infection or an uninfected control (not recorded which).

This clonotype came up many times. The rearrangement uses TRBV7-6 and TRBJ2-7; maybe TRBD2 (5 bases). CDR1 and CDR2 (germline): SGHVS, FNYEAQ. The length of the CDR3 is 14 residues. The V and J ends lost 0 bases and 10 bases respectively, with 16 bases between them. CDR3 DNA sequence: TGTGCCAGCAGCTTAGCAGGGAGAGCAGCGCGACAGTACTTC. This codes for CASSLAGRAARQYF.

V usage is TRBV12-3 or TRBV12-4 and J usage is TRBJ2-2, with TRBD2 as a possible D gene (5 bases). Trimming pared 6 bases from V and 5 bases from J, leaving 16 bases between. The CDR3 loop spans 15 amino acids. In DNA, the CDR3 is TGTGCCAGCAGCCCCCCACCCCGGGGAACCGGGGAGCTGTTTTTT. This codes for CASSPPPRGTGELFF.

This clonotype was counted many times. The V gene is TRBV20-1, the J gene TRBJ1-5; a possible D gene is TRBD1 (5 bases). Germline-derived CDR1 and CDR2 are DFQATT and SNEGSKA (reference sequence). The length of the CDR3 is 13 residues. With 3 bases removed from V and 6 bases from J, the gap between germline ends came to 12 bases. CDR3 DNA: TGCAGTGCTAGTCCAGGGTGGGGTCAGCCCCAGCATTTT. Translating gives CSASPGWGQPQHF.

This clonotype was detected ten times or more. This chain connects TRBV12-3 or TRBV12-4 to TRBJ2-7; D remains ambiguous. The CDR3 sequence is 12 residues long. Trimming removed 2 bases at V and 9 bases at J, with 11 bases between. The DNA for the CDR3 is TGTGCCAGCAGTTTAAGTCAGGTTCCGCAGTACTTC. Translated: CASSLSQVPQYF.

The chain couples TRBV27 to TRBJ2-4; possible D gene TRBD1, 6 bases. CDR3 length: 15 residues. The ends were cut back, 4 bases at V and 9 bases at J, with 19 bases in the middle. Germline V gives CDR1 MNHEY, CDR2 SMNVEV (reference sequence). As DNA, the CDR3 is TGTGCCAGCAGTTGGTCCAGGGGTACTTTAGGCATTCAGTACTTC. This codes for CASSWSRGTLGIQYF.

This clonotype was recorded many times. V usage is TRBV7-6 and J usage is TRBJ1-6; a possible D gene is TRBD1 (6 bases). V lost 1 base and J 1 base, leaving 11 bases between the germline ends. CDR1 is SGHVS, CDR2 FNYEAQ, per germline. The CDR3 length is 17 residues. The DNA for the CDR3 is TGTGCCAGCAGCTTAGTGACAGGACAGTCCTATAATTCACCCCTCCACTTT. Amino acid sequence: CASSLVTGQSYNSPLHF.

The count of this clonotype is one. The chain uses TRBV7-9 and TRBJ2-5; the D is unclear. Germline V gene data show CDR1 as SEHNR and CDR2 as FQNEAQ (reference sequence). The CDR3 has 12 amino acids. The ends were cut back, 5 bases at V and 5 bases at J, with 9 bases in the middle. The CDR3 bases are TGTGCCAGCAGCCATCACGGGGAGACCCAGTACTTC. Translation: CASSHHGETQYF.

This clonotype has a handful of counts. The chain links TRBV29-1 to TRBJ2-1; D unresolved. V lost 4 bases and J lost 10, with 8 bases in between. Germline loops: CDR1 SQVTM, CDR2 ANQGSEA. The CDR3 extends over 10 amino acids. The CDR3 here is CSVGSGEQFF. The CDR3 bases are TGCAGCGTTGGTAGTGGGGAGCAGTTCTTC.

In this sample, this clonotype turned up many times. The chain combines TRBV10-3 with TRBJ2-3; TRBD2 aligns across 10 bases. V lost 3 bases to trimming and J lost 4 bases; unmatched junction nucleotides: 7. CDR3 length equals 16 residues. CDR1 is ENHRY, CDR2 SYGVKD, per germline. CDR3 nucleotides: TGTGCCATCAGTGAAAGTAGCGGGGGGTACCCAGATACGCAGTATTTT. Translation gives CAISESSGGYPDTQYF.

This clonotype was seen repeatedly, ten times or more. The rearrangement uses TRBV6-2 or TRBV6-3 and TRBJ2-3; possible D gene TRBD1, 6 bases. The V end was cut by 6 bases, the J end by 4 bases, with 11 bases between. From germline, CDR1 is MNHEY and CDR2 SVGEGT. The CDR3 has 13 amino acids. The CDR3 DNA is TGTGCCAGCAGCCCTCCAGGGGCAGATACGCAGTATTTT. Protein sequence: CASSPPGADTQYF.

This clonotype was detected many times. The chain employs TRBV6-5 and TRBJ2-2, with TRBD1 identical over 10 bases. CDR1 and CDR2 (germline): MNHEY, SVGAGI. The CDR3 sequence is 16 residues long. J lost 6 bases, V lost 0 bases, and 4 bases had no gene match. CDR3 DNA sequence: TGTGCCAGCAGTTACTCAGGTGGACAGGGGGCCGGGGAGCTGTTTTTT. Residues: CASSYSGGQGAGELFF.

At least ten counts were recorded for this clonotype. The chain has TRBV12-3 or TRBV12-4 and TRBJ1-2, with TRBD1 identical over 7 bases. V was clipped by 6 bases and J by 0 bases; unmatched bases: 4. CDR3 size: 14 residues. The CDR3 DNA sequence: TGTGCCAGCAGGGGGACAGTAGCTAACTATGGCTACACCTTC. The encoded protein is CASRGTVANYGYTF.

This clonotype was seen ten or more times. This rearrangement joins TRBV12-3 or TRBV12-4 to TRBJ1-2; no clear D. CDR3 length: 14 amino acids. V shed 3 bases and J shed 1 base, with 9 bases lying between them. The CDR3 protein is CASSFKRLNYGYTF. CDR3 DNA sequence: TGTGCCAGCAGTTTTAAGCGTCTTAACTATGGCTACACCTTC.